A selection of T cell receptor beta chains follows, all from one sample in a study of blood T cell repertoires in COVID-19. Sequencing used immunoSEQ multiplex PCR; TCRdb keeps in-frame clones, though not all of them. The data show around 160,000 clones, with about 86% seen just once and roughly 19% held by the top ten. Sequenced: peripheral blood. These receptors originate from a woman of 80 years or more with acute or convalescent COVID-19. Both conserved end residues are part of each CDR3. D genes are given only for firm matches. Size is stated for part of the rows, as once, few or many counts, or as a class when the clone is expanded.

size: .; V: TRBV9; D: .; length: 13; J: TRBJ1-4; CDR3: CASSPQVSEKLFF; DNA: TGTGCCAGCAGCCCACAGGTTTCTGAAAAACTGTTTTTT
size: .; V: TRBV7-6; D: TRBD2; length: 17; J: TRBJ2-2; CDR3: CASGGLAGVPMAGELFF; DNA: TGTGCCAGCGGGGGACTAGCGGGGGTCCCCATGGCCGGGGAGCTGTTTTTT
size: few; V: TRBV5-1; D: .; length: 14; J: TRBJ2-2; CDR3: CASSFRGNTGELFF; DNA: TGCGCCAGCAGCTTTCGAGGGAACACCGGGGAGCTGTTTTTT
size: .; V: TRBV7-9; D: .; length: 12; J: TRBJ2-5; CDR3: CASSFDSQTQYF; DNA: TGTGCCAGCAGCTTCGATAGTCAGACCCAGTACTTC
size: .; V: TRBV4-3; D: .; length: 16; J: TRBJ2-1; CDR3: CASSQGQGQFYNEQFF; DNA: TGCGCCAGCAGCCAAGGGCAGGGCCAGTTCTACAATGAGCAGTTCTTC
size: .; V: TRBV19; D: TRBD1; length: 13; J: TRBJ1-1; CDR3: CASSIWGDREFLF; DNA: TGTGCCAGTAGTATTTGGGGGGACAGGGAATTCCTCTTT
size: .; V: TRBV27; D: TRBD1; length: 14; J: TRBJ2-7; CDR3: CASSLQGASYEQYF; DNA: TGTGCCAGCAGTTTACAGGGGGCGTCCTACGAGCAGTACTTC
size: .; V: TRBV4-2; D: .; length: 14; J: TRBJ1-1; CDR3: CASSQVPMNTEAFF; DNA: TGTGCCAGCAGCCAAGTTCCCATGAACACTGAAGCTTTCTTT
size: .; V: TRBV2; D: TRBD1; length: 14; J: TRBJ2-2; CDR3: CASRGQGGTGELFF; DNA: TGTGCCAGCAGGGGACAGGGCGGTACCGGGGAGCTGTTTTTT
size: .; V: TRBV10-3; D: .; length: 14; J: TRBJ1-5; CDR3: CAISEGQQNQPQHF; DNA: TGTGCCATCAGTGAGGGACAGCAGAATCAGCCCCAGCATTTT
size: .; V: TRBV29-1; D: .; length: 13; J: TRBJ2-1; CDR3: CSIPTGTYNEQFF; DNA: TGCAGCATACCGACGGGTACTTACAATGAGCAGTTCTTC
size: .; V: TRBV2; D: TRBD1; length: 13; J: TRBJ1-3; CDR3: CASSYETGTEKYF; DNA: TGTGCCAGCAGTTACGAAACCGGGACAGAGAAGTATTTT
size: .; V: TRBV6-5; D: .; length: 15; J: TRBJ1-5; CDR3: CASSPGGKSNQPQHF; DNA: TGTGCCAGCAGTCCCGGCGGGAAAAGCAATCAGCCCCAGCATTTT
size: .; V: TRBV7-9; D: TRBD1; length: 15; J: TRBJ2-3; CDR3: CASSFRQGAGDTQYF; DNA: TGTGCCAGCAGCTTCCGACAGGGGGCGGGAGATACGCAGTATTTT
size: few; V: TRBV5-6; D: TRBD1; length: 14; J: TRBJ1-2; CDR3: CASSPPGQYYGYTF; DNA: TGTGCCAGCAGCCCTCCGGGACAGTACTATGGCTACACCTTC
size: .; V: TRBV4-3; D: TRBD1; length: 15; J: TRBJ2-7; CDR3: CASSQEPNRGREQYF; DNA: TGCGCCAGCAGCCAAGAGCCCAACAGGGGGCGAGAGCAGTACTTC
size: .; V: TRBV5-8; D: .; length: 14; J: TRBJ2-7; CDR3: CASSFHTNSYEQYF; DNA: TGTGCCAGCAGCTTTCACACCAACTCCTACGAGCAGTACTTC
size: .; V: TRBV4-3; D: .; length: 15; J: TRBJ1-5; CDR3: CASSQDWGGFQPQHF; DNA: TGCGCCAGCAGCCAAGATTGGGGAGGGTTTCAGCCCCAGCATTTT